These 23 T cell receptor beta chains originate from one sample sequenced in a study of blood T cells in healthy people across ages. With a J-beta primer mix and a sample-barcoded 5' primer, a second PCR ran 7 to 11 cycles. Each CDR3 protein gets one entry after TCRdb re-called the 5' RACE reads with MiXCR. Found here are approximately 1.5 million distinct CDR3 sequences, 30% to 35% of them singletons; the top ten hold approximately 11%. Specimen: blood. The receptors were sampled from a woman under 40 in good health.

This clonotype came up many times. The chain combines TRBV20-1 with TRBJ2-7, with 7 positions matching TRBD1. CDR1 and CDR2 from the germline V gene are DFQATT and SNEGSKA (reference sequence). The CDR3 runs 13 residues. The J segment lost 0 bases and the V segment lost 4 bases, leaving 3 bases of the junction unmatched. DNA of the CDR3: TGCAGTGCTATCCGGGACAGCTCCTACGAGCAGTACTTC. Translating it yields CSAIRDSSYEQYF.

Notes on this clonotype: Its ends do not fully match the called genes, so a read error is possible. The chain has TRBV20-1 and TRBJ2-3, with 8 bases lining up with TRBD2. Germline lookup yields CDR1 DFQATT and CDR2 SNEGSKA (reference sequence). CDR3 length: 16 residues. This chain's CDR3 is CCAEKPGLVPTDTQYF. As DNA, the CDR3 is TGCTGTGCTGAAAAACCGGGACTAGTTCCCACAGATACGCAGTATTTT.

This chain links TRBV7-3 with TRBJ2-5; 15 nucleotides align to TRBD2. Germline V gene sequence: CDR1 SGHTA, CDR2 FQGTGA. This CDR3 spans 16 amino acids. V was clipped by 3 bases and J by 5 bases; unmatched bases: 4. CDR3 loop: CASSFSGTSGRETQYF. The CDR3 region has the DNA TGTGCCAGCAGCTTCTCCGGGACTAGCGGGAGGGAGACCCAGTACTTC.

The chain couples TRBV12-3 or TRBV12-4 to TRBJ2-1; possible D gene TRBD1, 6 bases. The V end was cut by 8 bases, the J end by 6 bases, with 14 bases between. The CDR3 is made up of 13 amino acids. This CDR3 reads CASSGQVINEQFF. The DNA of the CDR3 is TGTGCCAGCTCGGGACAAGTTATCAATGAGCAGTTCTTC.

As for this clonotype: At one boundary the junction diverges from the germline segment, which might be a read error. The V and J genes are TRBV11-2 and TRBJ2-7; perhaps TRBD2 as D (6 bases). The CDR3 sequence is 13 residues long. Germline loops: CDR1 SGHAT, CDR2 FQNNGV. This CDR3 is CSSSLEYAGEQYF. CDR3 nucleotide sequence: TGTTCCAGCAGCTTAGAGTACGCGGGGGAGCAGTACTTC.

V and J are TRBV20-1 and TRBJ1-5; D is undetermined. The CDR3 spans 14 residues. Germline V CDR1 and CDR2: DFQATT, SNEGSKA (reference sequence). With 3 bases removed from V and 5 bases from J, the gap between germline ends came to 14 bases. The CDR3 spells CSARQVSDDQPQHF. Here the CDR3 DNA reads TGCAGTGCTAGGCAGGTCTCCGACGATCAGCCCCAGCATTTT.

The gene calls are TRBV5-8 and TRBJ2-1; the match to TRBD2 covers 8 bases. The CDR3 totals 20 residues. Trimming took 4 bases from V and 7 from J; bases not matched to a gene: 25. Germline V CDR1 and CDR2: SGHTS, YDEGEE. The CDR3 here is CASSLPGQMSGSWIRNEQFF. The DNA for the CDR3 is TGTGCCAGCAGCCTCCCAGGTCAGATGAGCGGGAGCTGGATTAGAAATGAGCAGTTCTTC.

This clonotype was found a few times. The rearrangement links TRBV9 to TRBJ2-7; TRBD2 agrees at 9 bases. The trim removed 1 base at V and 0 bases at J, leaving 5 bases unmatched. Germline CDR1 SGDLS, CDR2 YYNGEE. This CDR3 comprises 16 residues. Written as DNA, the CDR3 is TGTGCCAGCAGCGTAAGTGCGGGGGGGAGCTCCTACGAGCAGTACTTC. It is translated as CASSVSAGGSSYEQYF. Combining the CDR3 with reference TRBV9 and TRBJ2-7 gives the whole variable domain DSGVTQTPKHLITATGQRVTLRCSPRSGDLSVYWYQQSLDQGLQFLIQYYNGEERAKGNILERFSAQQFPDLHSELNLSSLELGDSALYFCASSVSAGGSSYEQYFGPGTRLTVT.

The chain is built from TRBV6-1 and TRBJ2-5; weak D call: TRBD1 (7 bases). CDR3 length: 16 residues. V was clipped by 3 bases and J by 2 bases, with 16 bases between them. Germline CDR1 and CDR2: MNHNS and SASEGT. CDR3 in amino acids: CASSDWGVRGQETQYF. The CDR3 DNA reads TGTGCCAGCAGTGACTGGGGGGTCAGGGGGCAAGAGACCCAGTACTTC.

This clonotype was picked up many times. This chain uses TRBV9 with TRBJ2-2; D unclear. CDR1 is SGDLS and CDR2 is YYNGEE in the germline V gene. The germline V and J ends were trimmed by 5 bases and 5 bases, with 7 bases remaining between them. The CDR3 is 12 residues long. CDR3 sequence (DNA): TGTGCCAGCAGTGTCGCGACCGGGGAGCTGTTTTTT. Protein sequence: CASSVATGELFF.

As to this clonotype: Since a much larger clone is just one base distant, this may be a read error. The chain links TRBV12-3 or TRBV12-4 to TRBJ2-5; TRBD2 aligns across 7 bases. This CDR3 contains 15 residues. The CDR3 protein is CASSYGGRGQETRYF. The DNA of the CDR3 is TGTGCCAGCAGTTATGGGGGGAGGGGTCAAGAGACCCGGTACTTC.

The chain has TRBV13 and TRBJ2-7; D may be TRBD2 (5 bases). CDR3 size: 14 residues. The V gene's germline CDR1 is PRHDT and CDR2 FYEKMQ (reference sequence). The V end lost 5 bases, the J end lost 3 bases, and 14 bases lay between the germline ends. The CDR3 coding sequence is TGTGCCAGCAGCGCACGAGGGATCCACTACGAGCAGTACTTC. It yields the protein CASSARGIHYEQYF.

The sample holds a few counts of this clonotype. V usage is TRBV5-1 and J usage is TRBJ1-2; no definite D call. CDR1 is SGHRS and CDR2 is YFSETQ in the germline V gene. Trimming removed 4 bases from V and 2 bases from J, with 12 bases in between. The CDR3 covers 14 residues. CDR3 residues: CASSPVAGNYGYTF. The DNA for the CDR3 is TGCGCCAGCAGCCCCGTGGCCGGGAACTATGGCTACACCTTC.

Here the CDR3 DNA reads TGTGCCAGCTCACCTAGGCGGGACCGGGATCAGCCCCAGCATTTT. The encoded protein is CASSPRRDRDQPQHF. V usage is TRBV18 and J usage is TRBJ1-5; tentative D call: TRBD1 (5 bases). Trimming stripped 3 bases from V and 5 bases from J, with 14 bases between. The CDR3 is 15 residues long. CDR1 and CDR2 from the germline V gene are KGHSH and LQKENI.

The V gene is TRBV20-1, the J gene TRBJ2-1, with D perhaps matching TRBD1 (5 bases). Trimming pared 0 bases from V and 5 bases from J, leaving 11 bases between. The length of the CDR3 is 14 residues. Looked up from germline, CDR1 is DFQATT and CDR2 is SNEGSKA (reference sequence). For the CDR3, the DNA is TGCAGTGCTAGAGATAGGGGCTGGAACAATGAGCAGTTCTTC. This codes for CSARDRGWNNEQFF.

This clonotype has a count of ten or more. The chain has TRBV4-1 and TRBJ2-1; 7 bases agree with TRBD2. The CDR3 loop spans 14 amino acids. With V trimmed by 0 bases and J by 10 bases, 6 bases remained unmatched. Germline V lookup: CDR1 MGHRA, CDR2 YSYEKL. The CDR3 here is CASSQELAAGEQFF. Here the CDR3 DNA reads TGCGCCAGCAGCCAAGAATTGGCAGCGGGGGAGCAGTTCTTC.

This clonotype was recorded many times. V usage is TRBV29-1 and J usage is TRBJ1-2, with a weak D call TRBD1 (6 bases). Trimming stripped 5 bases from V and 4 bases from J, with 11 bases between. CDR1 SQVTM and CDR2 ANQGSEA come from the germline V gene. The CDR3 spans 12 residues. CDR3 protein: CSVREGVYGYTF. The DNA of the CDR3 is TGCAGCGTTCGTGAGGGGGTCTATGGCTACACCTTC.

The sample holds many counts of this clonotype. This chain joins TRBV29-1 and TRBJ1-2, with D perhaps TRBD1 (6 bases). Looked up from germline, CDR1 is SQVTM and CDR2 is ANQGSEA. V gave up 3 bases and J gave up 6 bases, with 14 bases separating them. The CDR3 sequence is 13 residues long. CDR3 residues: CSVERLQGNGYTF. As DNA, the CDR3 is TGCAGCGTTGAGAGACTACAGGGTAATGGCTACACCTTC.

The V call is TRBV24-1, the J call TRBJ2-7; a possible D gene is TRBD2 (7 bases). Matching the DNA end better, TRBJ2-5 makes the J call doubtful. This CDR3 has 13 residues. CDR1 KGHDR and CDR2 SFDVKD come from the germline V gene. DNA of the CDR3: TGTGCCACCAGTGATTTGAGGGGGGGGACCCAGTACTTC. Encoded protein: CATSDLRGGTQYF.

The table lists this clonotype with many counts. The V and J genes are TRBV7-9 and TRBJ2-1; 7 nucleotides align to TRBD1. CDR3 size: 14 residues. Germline CDR1 and CDR2: SEHNR and FQNEAQ (reference sequence). V was pared by 4 bases and J by 2 bases, with 2 bases of the junction left unmatched. This chain's CDR3 is CASSSGGTYNEQFF. The CDR3 nucleotides read TGTGCCAGCAGCTCAGGGGGAACCTACAATGAGCAGTTCTTC.

In its sample, this clonotype was seen once. The V and J genes are TRBV10-2 and TRBJ2-2; 8 bases are a match to TRBD1. The germline gives CDR1 WSHSY, CDR2 SAAADI. V shed 3 bases, J shed 6 bases, and the junction held 6 bases outside the gene matches. The CDR3 runs to 15 residues. CDR3 amino acids: CASSEGTGLAGELFF. CDR3 DNA sequence: TGCGCCAGCAGTGAAGGGACAGGCTTGGCCGGGGAGCTGTTTTTT.

The chain has TRBV11-2 and TRBJ2-7; D is unresolved. Trimming stripped 5 bases from V and 0 bases from J, with 11 bases between. This CDR3 has 14 residues. The germline CDR1 and CDR2 sequences are SGHAT and FQNNGV. CDR3 bases: TGTGCCAGCAGCCTCTCTACCTACTCCTACGAGCAGTACTTC. Translation gives CASSLSTYSYEQYF.

This clonotype has just one count. The chain links TRBV11-2 to TRBJ2-1; possibly TRBD2 for D (5 bases). The CDR3 spans 16 residues. V was cut by 3 bases and J by 7 bases, with 19 bases left in between. The V gene's germline CDR1 is SGHAT and CDR2 FQNNGV. The CDR3 nucleotides read TGTGCCAGCAGCTTGGCCACTAGGGCGAGGATGAATGAGCAGTTCTTC. Its protein is CASSLATRARMNEQFF.